The TCR beta chain described here comes from a study of a mutant IDH1 vaccine in newly diagnosed glioma. Profiled with immunoSEQ multiplex PCR; TCRdb holds only in-frame clones, not every one. The sample has some 87,000 clones; over 75% are singletons. Time point noted: baseline, week 1 (first vaccination visit). Indicated treatment: pre-vaccination baseline after standard-of-care therapy. The study enrolled donors with new WHO grade 3 or 4 IDH1-mutant, ATRX-lost astrocytomas. This CDR3 is 14 amino acids long. V shed 1 base and J shed 9 bases, with 13 bases lying between them. Per germline, CDR1 LNHNV and CDR2 YYDKDF (reference sequence).

This clonotype was sampled from a man in his forties or fifties with glioma. This chain connects TRBV15 to TRBJ1-5, with D hard to call. This sample comprised PBMCs, obtained from a glioma patient treated with radiotherapy, temozolomide or both. The CDR3 protein is CATSRAPAGPPQHF. DNA for the CDR3: TGTGCCACCAGCAGAGCCCCCGCCGGCCCGCCCCAGCATTTT.